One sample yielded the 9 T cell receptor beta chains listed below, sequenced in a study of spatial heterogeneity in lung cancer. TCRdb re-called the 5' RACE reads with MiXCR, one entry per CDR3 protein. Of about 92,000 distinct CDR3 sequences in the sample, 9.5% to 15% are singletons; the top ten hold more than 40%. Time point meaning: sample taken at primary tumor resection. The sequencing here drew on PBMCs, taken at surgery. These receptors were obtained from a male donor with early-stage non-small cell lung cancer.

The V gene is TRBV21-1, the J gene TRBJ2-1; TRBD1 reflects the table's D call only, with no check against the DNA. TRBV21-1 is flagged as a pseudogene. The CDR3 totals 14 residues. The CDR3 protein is CASSARQGDNEQFF. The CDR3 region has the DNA TGTGCCAGCAGCGCGAGACAGGGGGACAATGAGCAGTTCTTC.

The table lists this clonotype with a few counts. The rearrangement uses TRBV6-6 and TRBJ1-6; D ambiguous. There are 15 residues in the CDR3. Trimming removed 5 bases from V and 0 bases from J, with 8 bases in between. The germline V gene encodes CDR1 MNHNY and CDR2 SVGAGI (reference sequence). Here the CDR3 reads CASSTASSYNSPLHF. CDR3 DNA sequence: TGTGCCAGCAGTACAGCCAGCTCCTATAATTCACCCCTCCACTTT.

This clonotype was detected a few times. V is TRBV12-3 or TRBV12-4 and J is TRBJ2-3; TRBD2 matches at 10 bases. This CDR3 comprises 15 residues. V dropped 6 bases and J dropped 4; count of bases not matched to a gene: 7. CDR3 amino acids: CASRKSSGSPDTQYF. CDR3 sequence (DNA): TGTGCCAGCAGGAAATCTAGCGGGAGCCCAGATACGCAGTATTTT.

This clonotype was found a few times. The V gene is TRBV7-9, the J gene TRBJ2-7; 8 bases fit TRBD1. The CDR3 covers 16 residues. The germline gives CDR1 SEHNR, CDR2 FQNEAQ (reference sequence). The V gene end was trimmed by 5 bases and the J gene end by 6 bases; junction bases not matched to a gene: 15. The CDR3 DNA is TGTGCCAGCAGCCCATGGGAGGACAGGGTTATCTTCGAGCAGTACTTC. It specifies CASSPWEDRVIFEQYF.

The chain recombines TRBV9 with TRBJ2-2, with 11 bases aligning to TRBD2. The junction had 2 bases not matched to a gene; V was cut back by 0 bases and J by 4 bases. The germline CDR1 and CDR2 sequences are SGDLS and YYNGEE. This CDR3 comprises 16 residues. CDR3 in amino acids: CASSVELAGATGELFF. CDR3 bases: TGTGCCAGCAGCGTAGAACTAGCGGGAGCCACCGGGGAGCTGTTTTTT.

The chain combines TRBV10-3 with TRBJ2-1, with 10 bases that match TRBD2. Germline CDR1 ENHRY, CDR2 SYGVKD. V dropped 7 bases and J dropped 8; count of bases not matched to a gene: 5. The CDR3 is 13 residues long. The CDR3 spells CAIKAGGPYEQFF. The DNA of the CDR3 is TGTGCCATCAAAGCGGGAGGGCCTTATGAGCAGTTCTTC.

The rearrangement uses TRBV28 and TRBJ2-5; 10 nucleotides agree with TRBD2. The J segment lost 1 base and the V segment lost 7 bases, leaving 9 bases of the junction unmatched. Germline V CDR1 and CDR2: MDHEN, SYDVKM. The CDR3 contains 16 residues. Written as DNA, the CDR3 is TGTGCCAGCAAAATGCCTCTAGCGGGGGTCCAAGAGACCCAGTACTTC. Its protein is CASKMPLAGVQETQYF.

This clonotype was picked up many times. The CDR3 DNA is TGTGCCAGCAGCTTAGGCACCTCGAACACTGAAGCTTTCTTT. Translated, it gives CASSLGTSNTEAFF. This chain joins TRBV7-9 and TRBJ1-1; D call uncertain. This CDR3 contains 14 residues. The germline gives CDR1 SEHNR, CDR2 FQNEAQ (reference sequence). Trimming shortened V by 1 base and J by 1 base, and 7 bases separated the two germline ends. The variable domain in full, completed from reference TRBV7-9 and TRBJ1-1, reads DTGVSQNPRHKITKRGQNVTFRCDPISEHNRLYWYRQTLGQGPEFLTYFQNEAQLEKSRLLSDRFSAERPKGSFSTLEIQRTEQGDSAMYLCASSLGTSNTEAFFGQGTRLTVV.

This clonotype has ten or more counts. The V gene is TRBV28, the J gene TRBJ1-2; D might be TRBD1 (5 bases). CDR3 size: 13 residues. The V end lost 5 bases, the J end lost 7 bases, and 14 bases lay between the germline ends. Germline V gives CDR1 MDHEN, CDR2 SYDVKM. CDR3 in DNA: TGTGCCAGCAGTCGAGACGCGGACACTGGCTACACCTTC. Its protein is CASSRDADTGYTF.